This TCR beta chain originates from a study of CD8+ T cells in alopecia areata. Obtained from alopecia areata patients were lesional scalp punch biopsies along with peripheral blood. Study conclusions and caveats: Lesional scalp, especially alopecia totalis/universalis, showed higher clonality than normal scalp.

Only a few counts were recorded for this clone. Its antigen is not identified. cDNA serving as the sequencing template came from extracted, reverse transcribed RNA. Assay: immunoSEQ multiplex PCR; the TCRdb copy retains only in-frame clones and omits some. The table records tens of thousands of clones, about half of them present only once. Germline V gene data show CDR1 as SGHTA and CDR2 as FQGTGA. The length of the CDR3 is 17 residues. V trimming: 2 bases; J trimming: 2 bases; junction bases outside the gene matches: 7. The source material was CD8+ T cells sorted from blood, sampled at week 0. This TCR was recovered from a human donor with alopecia areata. The chain couples TRBV7-3 to TRBJ2-1; 9 positions agree with TRBD1. Here the CDR3 reads CASSLAPGQGPYNEQFF. CDR3 coding DNA: TGTGCCAGCAGCTTAGCTCCGGGACAGGGCCCCTACAATGAGCAGTTCTTC.